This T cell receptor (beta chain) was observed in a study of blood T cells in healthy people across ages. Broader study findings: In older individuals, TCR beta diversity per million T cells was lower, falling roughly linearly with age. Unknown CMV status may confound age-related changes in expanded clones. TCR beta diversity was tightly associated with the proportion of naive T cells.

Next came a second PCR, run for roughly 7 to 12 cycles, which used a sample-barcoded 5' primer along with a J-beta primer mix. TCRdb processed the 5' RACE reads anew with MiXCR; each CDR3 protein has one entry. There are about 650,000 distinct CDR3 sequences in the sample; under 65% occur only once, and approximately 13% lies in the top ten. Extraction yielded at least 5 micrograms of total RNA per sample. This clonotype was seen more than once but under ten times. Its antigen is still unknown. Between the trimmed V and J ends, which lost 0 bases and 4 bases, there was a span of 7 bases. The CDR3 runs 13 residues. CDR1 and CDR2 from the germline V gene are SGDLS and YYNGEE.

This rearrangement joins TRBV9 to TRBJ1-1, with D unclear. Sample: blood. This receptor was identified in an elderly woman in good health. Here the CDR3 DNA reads TGTGCCAGCAGCGTAGCGGTGGCCACTGAAGCTTTCTTT. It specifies CASSVAVATEAFF.